This T cell receptor beta chain is from a study of cytomegalovirus exposure and HLA in healthy donors. Overall study results and limits: A classifier reportedly called cytomegalovirus status with high sensitivity and specificity.

To note about this clone: The target antigen is unknown.

Both 60 Vbeta primers and 13 Jbeta primers went into the PCR. TCRdb keeps only in-frame clones here, not all; method: immunoSEQ multiplex PCR. The profile shows about 90,000 clones, 77% of them singletons. Per germline, CDR1 MGHRA and CDR2 YSYEKL. This CDR3 region has 15 residues. V was clipped by 1 base and J by 6 bases; unmatched bases: 4. The specimen was PBMCs. The rearrangement uses TRBV4-1 and TRBJ2-1; 9 bases map to TRBD2. The receptor's source is a boy aged 5-17 years in good health and CMV-seronegative. The CDR3 nucleotides are TGCGCCAGCAGCCAAGCAGCGGGAGGTCTCAATGAGCAGTTCTTC. It yields the protein CASSQAAGGLNEQFF.